The 21 T cell receptor beta chains presented below share a single source sample, sequenced in a study of OX40 agonist ivuxolimab in advanced cancers. The assay was immunoSEQ multiplex PCR, and TCRdb's table has in-frame clones only and misses some. The sample carries 100,000 or so clones, around 90% recorded once. The sequenced sample was CD4+ or CD8+ T cells sorted from blood, obtained in a trial of the OX40 agonist ivuxolimab. The source is an adult with an advanced solid tumor such as melanoma, head and neck, liver or kidney cancer.

The V call is TRBV10-3, the J call TRBJ2-3; TRBD2 matches at 11 bases. This CDR3 comprises 15 residues. Germline V gene data show CDR1 as ENHRY and CDR2 as SYGVKD. Trimming cost V 5 bases and J 2 bases; bases outside gene matches: 3. DNA of the CDR3: TGTGCCATCAGTAGTAGCGGGAGGGTCACAGATACGCAGTATTTT. It is translated as CAISSSGRVTDTQYF.

J is TRBJ2-1 and V is TRBV29-1; tentative D call: TRBD2 (5 bases). Germline-derived CDR1 and CDR2 are SQVTM and ANQGSEA. The CDR3 loop spans 13 amino acids. V was trimmed by 2 bases and J by 3 bases, leaving 8 bases between them. The CDR3, as DNA: TGCAGCGTTGAAAAGCGGAACTACAATGAGCAGTTCTTC. Amino acids: CSVEKRNYNEQFF.

The V call is TRBV15, the J call TRBJ1-5; no clear D. The CDR3 runs 13 residues. The V and J ends lost 2 bases and 5 bases respectively, with 7 bases between them. The germline V gene encodes CDR1 LNHNV and CDR2 YYDKDF (reference sequence). The CDR3 protein is CATSRSNHQPQHF. DNA for the CDR3: TGTGCCACCAGCAGATCTAATCATCAGCCCCAGCATTTT.

J is TRBJ1-1 and V is TRBV7-2; possible D gene TRBD1, 6 bases. V lost 2 bases, J lost 0 bases, and 10 bases lay in between. This CDR3 is 15 amino acids long. Germline V lookup: CDR1 SGHTA, CDR2 FQGNSA. DNA of the CDR3: TGTGCCAGCAGCTTAACGGACAGAATGAACACTGAAGCTTTCTTT. Its translation: CASSLTDRMNTEAFF.

This clone appeared once. This chain links TRBV2 with TRBJ1-1; no clear D. Germline CDR1 is SNHLY and CDR2 is FYNNEI. The V gene lost 10 bases and the J gene lost 4 bases, with 16 bases spanning the gap. This CDR3 is built from 13 residues. Here the CDR3 DNA reads TGTGCCACCACGGGCCCTCCGGGCACTGAAGCTTTCTTT. Translated, it gives CATTGPPGTEAFF.

This chain uses TRBV11-3 with TRBJ2-2, with 7 positions matching TRBD1. CDR3 size: 17 residues. The germline CDR1 and CDR2 sequences are SGHNT and YENEEA. V shed 0 bases and J 4 bases; nucleotides not matched to a gene: 8. CDR3 nucleotide sequence: TGTGCCAGCAGCTTAGATCGGACAGGAGCCTTCACCGGGGAGCTGTTTTTT. Translating gives CASSLDRTGAFTGELFF.

This rearrangement joins TRBV5-1 to TRBJ2-3, with unresolved D. The germline CDR1 and CDR2 sequences are SGHRS and YFSETQ. V lost 7 bases and J lost 4, with 19 bases in between. The CDR3 length is 15 residues. The CDR3 DNA reads TGCGCCAGCGCCGGGTCGAGAGGTTTATCAGATACGCAGTATTTT. Amino acid sequence: CASAGSRGLSDTQYF.

The rearrangement links TRBV5-1 to TRBJ1-2, with a weak D call TRBD1 (5 bases). CDR3 length: 13 amino acids. V was cut by 4 bases and J by 4 bases, with 11 bases left in between. Germline V gives CDR1 SGHRS, CDR2 YFSETQ. CDR3 DNA sequence: TGCGCCAGCAGCCCCGGGGACGGCTATGGCTACACCTTC. Protein: CASSPGDGYGYTF.

The J gene is TRBJ2-1, the V gene TRBV21-1. TRBV21-1 is annotated as a pseudogene. This CDR3 has 13 residues. The CDR3 here is CASSDRDEQRQFF. The DNA for the CDR3 is TGTGCCAGCAGCGACCGGGACGAGCAACGCCAGTTCTTC.

J is TRBJ2-1 and V is TRBV28; TRBD1 or TRBD2 may be the D gene (5 bases each). CDR1 and CDR2 (germline): MDHEN, SYDVKM. Trimming took 3 bases from V and 10 from J, leaving 22 bases between them. The CDR3 is 16 amino acids. The CDR3 protein is CASSLRGEIALVEQFF. Here the CDR3 DNA reads TGTGCCAGCAGTTTGAGAGGGGAGATAGCTCTGGTCGAGCAGTTCTTC. The full variable domain, completed using reference TRBV28 and TRBJ2-1, is DVKVTQSSRYLVKRTGEKVFLECVQDMDHENMFWYRQDPGLGLRLIYFSYDVKMKEKGDIPEGYSVSREKKERFSLILESASTNQTSMYLCASSLRGEIALVEQFFGPGTRLTVL.

The genes are TRBV28 and TRBJ2-7, with 13 bases matching TRBD2. The V segment lost 5 bases and the J segment 6 bases; nucleotides outside the gene matches: 7. The CDR3 extends over 15 amino acids. CDR1 MDHEN and CDR2 SYDVKM come from the germline V gene. The CDR3 DNA sequence: TGTGCCAGCAGTCCGTGGACTAGCGGGAGCGGCGAGCAGTACTTC. Amino acids: CASSPWTSGSGEQYF.

This chain connects TRBV7-9 to TRBJ2-1, with 15 bases fitting TRBD2. The CDR3 is 16 residues long. Trimming removed 3 bases from V and 7 bases from J; junction bases left unmatched: 4. Germline V gene data show CDR1 as SEHNR and CDR2 as FQNEAQ (reference sequence). In nucleotides, the CDR3 is TGTGCCAGCAGCTTGGGAGGGACTAGCGGGAGGAATGAGCAGTTCTTC. Its translation is CASSLGGTSGRNEQFF.

V gene TRBV7-9 combines with J gene TRBJ1-5; D gene uncertain. The CDR3 consists of 12 residues. The germline gives CDR1 SEHNR, CDR2 FQNEAQ (reference sequence). V gave up 7 bases and J gave up 8 bases, with 12 bases separating them. The CDR3 region is CASTTAGEPQHF. The CDR3 DNA follows: TGTGCCAGCACCACGGCGGGAGAGCCCCAGCATTTT.

The chain is built from TRBV4-3 and TRBJ2-5, with 9 bases fitting TRBD1. CDR1 is LGHNA and CDR2 is YSLEER in the germline V gene. V trimming: 4 bases; J trimming: 4 bases; junction bases outside the gene matches: 10. The CDR3 is 16 residues long. The DNA of the CDR3 is TGCGCCAGCAGCCGCTCGGGACAGGGATTGAGAGAGACCCAGTACTTC. Amino acids: CASSRSGQGLRETQYF.

This chain uses TRBV5-1 with TRBJ2-3; 8 bases agree with TRBD2. J gave up 0 bases and V 1 base, and 7 bases lay outside the gene matches. CDR1 SGHRS and CDR2 YFSETQ come from the germline V gene. CDR3 length: 17 residues. The CDR3 loop reads CASSLPLAGPSTDTQYF. The CDR3 DNA follows: TGCGCCAGCAGCTTGCCCTTAGCGGGACCTAGCACAGATACGCAGTATTTT.

J is TRBJ2-1 and V is TRBV28; 9 bases align to TRBD1. The CDR3 length is 15 residues. CDR1 MDHEN and CDR2 SYDVKM come from the germline V gene. Unmatched junction bases numbered 7, after V lost 5 bases and J lost 5 bases. CDR3 bases: TGTGCCAGCAGTCCGATGACAGGGGGTCACAATGAGCAGTTCTTC. Amino acid sequence: CASSPMTGGHNEQFF.

The chain links TRBV5-1 to TRBJ1-1; TRBD1 is a possible D gene (6 bases). Trimming left V 5 bases short and J 10 bases short, with 18 bases between. Germline V gene data show CDR1 as SGHRS and CDR2 as YFSETQ. The CDR3 runs to 13 residues. The DNA of the CDR3 is TGCGCCAGCAGTGACAACATGGGCAGGGGAGCTTTCTTT. Encoded protein: CASSDNMGRGAFF.

This rearrangement joins TRBV18 to TRBJ1-1; 7 bases map to TRBD1. The germline gives CDR1 KGHSH, CDR2 LQKENI. The trim removed 3 bases at V and 7 bases at J, leaving 8 bases unmatched. CDR3 length: 14 amino acids. In nucleotides, the CDR3 is TGTGCCAGCTCACCCCCGACAGGGCAGAATGAAGCTTTCTTT. Its translation: CASSPPTGQNEAFF. The full variable domain, completed using reference TRBV18 and TRBJ1-1, is NAGVMQNPRHLVRRRGQEARLRCSPMKGHSHVYWYRQLPEEGLKFMVYLQKENIIDESGMPKERFSAEFPKEGPSILRIQQVVRGDSAAYFCASSPPTGQNEAFFGQGTRLTVV.

The chain carries TRBV7-2 and TRBJ2-7, with a possible D match to TRBD1 (5 bases). The V end was cut by 5 bases, the J end by 6 bases, with 11 bases between. The CDR3 sequence is 12 residues long. CDR1 is SGHTA, CDR2 FQGNSA, per germline. The CDR3 reads CASSLTEIEQYF. The DNA of the CDR3 is TGTGCCAGCAGCCTGACAGAAATCGAGCAGTACTTC.

The chain is built from TRBV7-2 and TRBJ2-3, with D perhaps TRBD1 (6 bases). The V gene's germline CDR1 is SGHTA and CDR2 FQGNSA. The CDR3 spans 14 residues. V lost 5 bases and J lost 0, with 9 bases in between. The CDR3 spells CASSRDRSTDTQYF. The CDR3 DNA reads as TGTGCCAGCAGCCGCGACAGGAGCACAGATACGCAGTATTTT.

The V and J genes are TRBV6-5 and TRBJ2-7, with D perhaps matching TRBD2 (6 bases). Germline lookup yields CDR1 MNHEY and CDR2 SVGAGI. Trimming removed 5 bases at V and 5 bases at J, with 19 bases between. The CDR3 has 15 amino acids. Written as DNA, the CDR3 is TGTGCCAGCAGTCCTACGGCCCTTTGGAGGGACGAGCAGTACTTC. This translates into CASSPTALWRDEQYF.